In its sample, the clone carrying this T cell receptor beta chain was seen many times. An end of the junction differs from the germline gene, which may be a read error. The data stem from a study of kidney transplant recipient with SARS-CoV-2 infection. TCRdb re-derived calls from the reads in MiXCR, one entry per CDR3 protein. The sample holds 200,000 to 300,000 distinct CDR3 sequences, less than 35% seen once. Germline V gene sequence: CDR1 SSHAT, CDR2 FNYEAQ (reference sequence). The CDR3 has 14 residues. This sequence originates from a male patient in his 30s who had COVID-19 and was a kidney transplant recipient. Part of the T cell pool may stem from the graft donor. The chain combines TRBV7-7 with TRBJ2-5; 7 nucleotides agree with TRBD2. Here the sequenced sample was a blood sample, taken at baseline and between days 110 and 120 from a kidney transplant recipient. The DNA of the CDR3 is TGTGCTAGCAGCTTAGCGGGCGGAGAAGAGACCCAGTACTTC. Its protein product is CASSLAGGEETQYF.